This record looks at one T cell receptor (beta chain) sequence and its context. The CDR3 loop spans 15 amino acids. Germline lookup yields CDR1 SGHDN and CDR2 FVKESK. Trimming left V 1 base short and J 5 bases short, with 11 bases between. This sample stems from a study of CD8 T cells in Susac syndrome. Random hexamers served to reverse transcribe roughly 0.45 to 1 ug RNA. One entry per CDR3 protein, called by TCRdb with MiXCR from the immunoSEQ multiplex PCR reads. This table holds around 150,000 distinct CDR3 sequences, over 90% found once. This clonotype was sampled from a human donor with Susac syndrome. The chain links TRBV14 to TRBJ1-4; TRBD1 might be the D (5 bases). Sequenced material: CD8+ T cells from PBMCs. The CDR3 sequence: CASSQAGGRNEKLFF. The DNA for the CDR3 is TGTGCCAGCAGCCAAGCCGGGGGTCGCAATGAAAAACTGTTTTTT.